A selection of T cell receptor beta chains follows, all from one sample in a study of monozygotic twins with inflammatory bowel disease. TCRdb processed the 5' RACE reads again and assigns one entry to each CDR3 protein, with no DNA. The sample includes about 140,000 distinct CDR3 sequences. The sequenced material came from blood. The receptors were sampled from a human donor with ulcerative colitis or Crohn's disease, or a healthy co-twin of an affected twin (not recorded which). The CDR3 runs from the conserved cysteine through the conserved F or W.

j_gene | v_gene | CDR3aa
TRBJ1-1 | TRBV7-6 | CASSFGAGNTEAFF
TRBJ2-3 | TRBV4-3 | CASSQGGTYTDTQYF
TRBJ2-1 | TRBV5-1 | CASSFGSGGGSYNEQFF
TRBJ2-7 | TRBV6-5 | CASSYSFSYLYEQYF
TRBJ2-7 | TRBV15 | CATSREGLQSRSYEQYF
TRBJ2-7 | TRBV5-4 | CASSLEGGQVGYEQYF
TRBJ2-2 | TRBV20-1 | CSAPQRKVPNGELFF
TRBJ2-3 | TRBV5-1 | CASSPQTSGGGDTQYF
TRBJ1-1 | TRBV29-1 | CSVEPGDPAFF
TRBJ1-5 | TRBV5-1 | CASSLALDQPQHF
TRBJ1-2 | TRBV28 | CASSLRSLNPNYGYTF
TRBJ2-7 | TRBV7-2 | CASSNLAGEQYF
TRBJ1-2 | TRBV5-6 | CASSSEGYTGGHYGYTF
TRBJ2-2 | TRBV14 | CASSQDHPGVTTGELFF
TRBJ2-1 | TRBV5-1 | CASREPGESAEQFF
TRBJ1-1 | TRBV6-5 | CASSYSTGQAAFEAFF
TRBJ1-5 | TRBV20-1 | CSAPVDRVGNQPQHF
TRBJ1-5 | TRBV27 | CASSFPGAGQPQHF
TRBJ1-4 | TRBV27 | CASRLVAVANEKLFF
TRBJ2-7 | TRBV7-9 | CASSLFEGVYEQYF
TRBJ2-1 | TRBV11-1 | CASSLALGPFNEQFF
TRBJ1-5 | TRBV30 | CAWSKSANQPQHF
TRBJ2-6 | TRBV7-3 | CASSLSRGRSGANVLTF
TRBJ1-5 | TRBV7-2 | CASSLGVGQPQHF
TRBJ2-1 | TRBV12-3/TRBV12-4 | CASSRGTSNEQFF
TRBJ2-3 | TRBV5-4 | CAMKTGTDTQYF
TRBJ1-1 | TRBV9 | CASSSGPGSHYGAFF
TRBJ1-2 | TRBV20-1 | CSARGSRGQGNYGYTF
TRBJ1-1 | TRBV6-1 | CASSEIQGTEAFF
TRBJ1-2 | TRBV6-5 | CASRGQITYGYTF
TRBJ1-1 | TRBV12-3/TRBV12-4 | CASSLTGGWNTEAFF
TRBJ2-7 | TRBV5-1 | CASRTGQGTEQYF
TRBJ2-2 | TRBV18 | CASSPLNTGELFF
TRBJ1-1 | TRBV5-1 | CASSYQQGWNTEAFF
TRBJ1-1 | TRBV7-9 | CASSRRHTEAFF
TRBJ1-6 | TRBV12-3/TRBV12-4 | CASSFRQNSPLHF
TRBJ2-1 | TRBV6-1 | CASSEKRDSINRNEQFF
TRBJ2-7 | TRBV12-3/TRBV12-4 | CASSSPGGSSYEQYF
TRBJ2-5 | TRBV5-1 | CASSLALAGGQETQYF
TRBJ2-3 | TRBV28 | CASSFSMGVVDTQYF
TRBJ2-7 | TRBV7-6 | CASSLAVGLGEQYF
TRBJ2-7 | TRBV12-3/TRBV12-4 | CASSPGVERGGPSEQYF
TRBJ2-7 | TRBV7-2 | CASSLYGGALYEQYF
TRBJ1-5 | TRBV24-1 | CATSDEGQKNQPQHF
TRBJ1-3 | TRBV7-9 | CASSAGTFSSGNTIYF
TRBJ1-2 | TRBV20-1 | CSARLSYGYTF
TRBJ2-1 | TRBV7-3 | CASSLTRGSYNEQFF
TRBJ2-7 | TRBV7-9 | CASKSGTGREQYF
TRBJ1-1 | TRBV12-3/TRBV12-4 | CASTLKLGTGSGGAFF
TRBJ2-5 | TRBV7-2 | CASRRSRGEETQYF
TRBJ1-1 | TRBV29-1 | CSVKVGGNTEAFF